The TCR beta chain under discussion was sequenced for a study of PD-1 blockade in classical Hodgkin lymphoma. Across the whole study: Once every 2 weeks, patients received intravenous nivolumab at 3 mg/kg.

Sequenced by immunoSEQ multiplex PCR; TCRdb stores in-frame clones only, minus some. Of some 58,000 clones in the sample, more than 80% were seen once. CDR1 is ENHRY and CDR2 is SYGVKD in the germline V gene. The CDR3 loop spans 13 amino acids. The J segment lost 3 bases and the V segment lost 4 bases, leaving 3 bases of the junction unmatched. General study findings and limits: As was reported, newly diagnosed patients showed lower baseline TCR diversity than healthy donors did. For complete responders, baseline diversity was comparable to that of newly diagnosed patients. Significantly greater TCR diversity emerged by C4D1 in CD4+ cells but not CD8+ cells.

A note on this clone: Its antigen is unknown.

Time point here: cycle 4 day 1 (C4D1), after less than 7 weeks of nivolumab. Each and every patient relapsed after autologous stem cell transplantation, and patients got differing brentuximab vedotin exposure. The V call is TRBV10-3, the J call TRBJ2-7; 7 bases align to TRBD2. The clonotype originates from a human donor with classical Hodgkin lymphoma. Sequencing was performed on peripheral blood mononuclear cells (PBMCs), taken before the fourth cycle of nivolumab. The CDR3 DNA follows: TGTGCCATCAGTGTGCAGCGGGGCTACGAGCAGTACTTC. Amino acids: CAISVQRGYEQYF.